This TCR beta chain was identified during a study of CD4 T cells in relation to SARS-CoV-2 and coronaviruses. On the study more broadly: ViraFEST: roughly 9-day antigen culture of PBMCs, then TCR beta CDR3 sequencing. No peptide or an HIV-1 Nef peptide pool served as negative control.

Before the COVID-19 pandemic, during about 2010-2019, CD4+ T cells were taken from unexposed donors. After roughly 9 days of culture, CD4+ T cells were isolated. Unexposed-donor CD4+ T cells were probed with SARS-CoV-2 S/N and four cold-coronavirus spikes, cells permitting. Half the medium was replaced with IL-2 medium on days 3 and 7. Comments on this clone: No antigen is known for it.

Assay used: immunoSEQ multiplex PCR; TCRdb lists only in-frame clones, some missing. The sample yields around 24,000 clones, around 80% seen once. Trimming pared 2 bases from V and 4 bases from J, leaving 18 bases between. Germline V gives CDR1 SGDLS, CDR2 YYNGEE. This CDR3 has 16 amino acids. The chain uses TRBV9 and TRBJ2-5; no firm D call. The origin of this receptor is a human donor in good health. Sequenced sample: CD4+ T cells from PBMCs, cultured in vitro. CDR3: CASSVSGSTYRETQYF. The CDR3 DNA sequence: TGTGCCAGCAGCGTCTCCGGCTCTACCTACCGAGAGACCCAGTACTTC. The whole variable domain, remainder taken from reference TRBV9 and TRBJ2-5, is DSGVTQTPKHLITATGQRVTLRCSPRSGDLSVYWYQQSLDQGLQFLIQYYNGEERAKGNILERFSAQQFPDLHSELNLSSLELGDSALYFCASSVSGSTYRETQYFGPGTRLLVL.